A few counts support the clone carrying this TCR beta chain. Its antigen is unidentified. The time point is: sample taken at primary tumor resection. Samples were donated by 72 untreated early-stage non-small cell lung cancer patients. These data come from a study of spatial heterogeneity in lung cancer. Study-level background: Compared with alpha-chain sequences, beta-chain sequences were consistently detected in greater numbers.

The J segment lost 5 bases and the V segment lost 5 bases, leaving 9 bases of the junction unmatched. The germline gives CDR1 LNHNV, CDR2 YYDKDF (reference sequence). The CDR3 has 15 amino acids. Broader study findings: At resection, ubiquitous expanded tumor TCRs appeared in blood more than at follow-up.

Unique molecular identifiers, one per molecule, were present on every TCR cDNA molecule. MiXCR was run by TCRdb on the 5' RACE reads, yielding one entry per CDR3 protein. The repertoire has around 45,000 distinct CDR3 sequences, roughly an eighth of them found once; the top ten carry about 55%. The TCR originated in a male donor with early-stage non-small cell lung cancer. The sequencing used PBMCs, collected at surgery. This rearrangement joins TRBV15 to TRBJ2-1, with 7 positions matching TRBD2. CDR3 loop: CATSGSGRIDNEQFF. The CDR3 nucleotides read TGTGCCACCAGCGGTAGCGGGCGGATCGACAATGAGCAGTTCTTC.